This note documents a single TCR beta chain sequence. The data originate from a study of shared clonotypes between healthy human individuals. The repertoire was sequenced with immunoSEQ multiplex PCR; TCRdb's copy has only in-frame clones and lacks some. The data show approximately 740,000 clones, approximately 79% seen once. The germline V gene encodes CDR1 KGHSH and CDR2 LQKENI. The CDR3 sequence is 17 residues long. V lost 6 bases, J lost 0 bases, and 4 bases stayed unmatched. The TCR comes from a woman between 25 and 40 years old in good health. The chain combines TRBV18 with TRBJ2-1; 14 nucleotides match TRBD2. The specimen sequenced was memory CD4+ T cells sorted from blood. Subset denoted: CD45RA-negative fraction. The CDR3, as DNA: TGTGCCAGCTCGTCCGGGACTAGCGGGAGCTCCTACAATGAGCAGTTCTTC. Translating it yields CASSSGTSGSSYNEQFF.